One and the same sample provided the 4 T cell receptor beta chains below, sequenced in a study of shared clonotypes between healthy human individuals. The protocol was immunoSEQ multiplex PCR, while the TCRdb copy is restricted to in-frame clones and leaves out a portion. Of 1.6 million or so clones listed, roughly 98.5% were seen once; the top ten hold about 0.4%. The sequencing input was naive CD4+ T cells sorted from blood. The sample's subset: CD45RA+ positively selected. These receptor sequences come from a man aged 25 to 40 in good health.

The chain has TRBV7-6 and TRBJ2-3; possible D gene TRBD2, 6 bases. Trimming took off 6 bases at V and 2 bases at J, with 15 bases between the two ends. The CDR3 covers 15 residues. CDR1 and CDR2 from the germline V gene are SGHVS and FNYEAQ. CDR3 protein: CASRRRGQLTDTQYF. CDR3 bases: TGTGCCAGCAGACGGCGGGGCCAACTCACAGATACGCAGTATTTT.

This clone has a single count. DNA for the CDR3: TGTGCCAGCAGTTACGCCTCCCCCGGGGAGCAGTACTTC. Translating it yields CASSYASPGEQYF. The genes are TRBV6-6 and TRBJ2-7; D is uncertain. The CDR3 extends over 13 amino acids. Germline lookup yields CDR1 MNHNY and CDR2 SVGAGI (reference sequence). V was trimmed by 2 bases and J by 7 bases, leaving 12 bases between them.

V usage is TRBV7-9 and J usage is TRBJ1-4; no reliable D call. The CDR3 loop spans 8 amino acids. The germline gives CDR1 SEHNR, CDR2 FQNEAQ (reference sequence). V was trimmed by 8 bases and J by 12 bases, leaving 4 bases between them. The CDR3 DNA sequence: TGTGCCAGCGGCGAACTGTTTTTT. Its translation is CASGELFF.

This clone came up once. The chain combines TRBV19 with TRBJ2-5; D might be TRBD1 or TRBD2, each matching 5 bases. This CDR3 region has 14 residues. Per germline, CDR1 LNHDA and CDR2 SQIVND (reference sequence). The V and J ends lost 6 bases and 5 bases respectively, with 16 bases between them. The CDR3 is CASSPDWGLETQYF. The CDR3 DNA sequence: TGTGCCAGTAGCCCGGACTGGGGCTTGGAGACCCAGTACTTC.